The source of this TCR beta chain is a study of OX40 agonist ivuxolimab in advanced cancers. The overall study: Patients assigned to dose escalation were diagnosed with hepatocellular carcinoma, melanoma, renal cell or head and neck cancer. With a range of 23 to 79, age averaged 60 years, and nearly 85% were male.

Assay used: immunoSEQ multiplex PCR; TCRdb lists only in-frame clones, some missing. The table has about 120,000 clones, 85% to 95% seen once; the top ten hold around 0.15%. From germline, CDR1 is SNHLY and CDR2 FYNNEI. The CDR3 loop spans 15 amino acids. With 3 bases removed from V and 7 bases from J, the gap between germline ends came to 13 bases. As for this clone: The antigen is unknown.

General study points: People who partly responded at 0.1-3.0 mg/kg had some of the least clonal expansion seen.

Excluded were patients having autoimmune disease history or systemic immunosuppression. J is TRBJ1-6 and V is TRBV2; D is undetermined. The sequenced sample was CD4+ or CD8+ T cells sorted from blood, obtained in a trial of the OX40 agonist ivuxolimab. The sequence was obtained from an adult with an advanced solid tumor such as melanoma, head and neck, liver or kidney cancer. The CDR3 bases are TGTGCCAGCAGTGAGGAGTACAGAGGAAATTCACCCCTCCACTTT. Translating it yields CASSEEYRGNSPLHF.